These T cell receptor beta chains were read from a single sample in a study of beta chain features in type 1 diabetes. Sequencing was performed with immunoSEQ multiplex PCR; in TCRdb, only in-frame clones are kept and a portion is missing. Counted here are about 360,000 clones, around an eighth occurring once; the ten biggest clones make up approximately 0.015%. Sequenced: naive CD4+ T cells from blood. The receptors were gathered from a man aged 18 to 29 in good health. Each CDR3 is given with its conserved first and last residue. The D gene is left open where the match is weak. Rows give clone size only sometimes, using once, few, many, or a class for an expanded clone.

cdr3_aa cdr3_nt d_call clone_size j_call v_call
CASSQRRRDRGNTIYF TGCGCCAGCAGTCAAAGAAGGCGGGACAGGGGAAACACCATATATTTT TRBD1 NA TRBJ1-3 TRBV23-1
CASSHPVTYEQYF TGTGCCAGCAGCCACCCGGTAACCTACGAGCAGTACTTC NA NA TRBJ2-7 TRBV25-1
CASRPDRGIYGYTF TGTGCCAGCAGACCGGACAGGGGCATCTATGGCTACACCTTC TRBD1 few TRBJ1-2 TRBV6-5
CASSSDRAQPQHF TGTGCCAGCTCTTCAGACAGGGCCCAGCCCCAGCATTTT TRBD1 NA TRBJ1-5 TRBV18
CASSSTGVGYGYTF TGTGCCAGCAGCTCTACAGGGGTGGGCTATGGCTACACCTTC TRBD1 NA TRBJ1-2 TRBV7-2
CASSRDSPLHF TGTGCCAGCAGCCGAGATTCACCCCTCCACTTT NA NA TRBJ1-6 TRBV28
CASTPQGEYGYTF TGTGCCAGTACCCCACAGGGAGAATATGGCTACACCTTC NA few TRBJ1-2 TRBV19
CASSPQSGTEAFF TGTGCCAGCAGCCCCCAGAGCGGTACTGAAGCTTTCTTT NA few TRBJ1-1 TRBV9
CALSPQGANYGYTF TGTGCCCTCTCCCCCCAGGGGGCAAACTATGGCTACACCTTC TRBD1 NA TRBJ1-2 TRBV2
CASRSGGSTGELFF TGTGCCAGCAGGTCTGGCGGGAGCACCGGGGAGCTGTTTTTT TRBD2 few TRBJ2-2 TRBV28
CASSLRLAGGSDTQYF TGTGCCAGCAGCCTCCGACTAGCGGGAGGGTCAGATACGCAGTATTTT TRBD2 few TRBJ2-3 TRBV5-6
CASSSGQGNYGYTF TGCGCCAGCAGCTCAGGACAGGGGAACTATGGCTACACCTTC TRBD1 NA TRBJ1-2 TRBV5-1
CSVEKNTGNEQFF TGCAGCGTCGAGAAGAATACCGGCAATGAGCAGTTCTTC NA NA TRBJ2-1 TRBV29-1
CASRRGLFNEQFF TGTGCCAGCAGGCGGGGGCTTTTCAATGAGCAGTTCTTC NA few TRBJ2-1 TRBV28
CASSLDKSSYEQYF TGTGCCAGCTCACTGGACAAGAGCTCCTACGAGCAGTACTTC NA few TRBJ2-7 TRBV18
CASSTGQSTDTQYF TGTGCCAGCAGCACGGGACAGAGCACAGATACGCAGTATTTT TRBD1 NA TRBJ2-3 TRBV6-6
CASSIRQGLNTGELFF TGTGCCAGCAGCATTCGACAGGGGCTGAACACCGGGGAGCTGTTTTTT TRBD1 NA TRBJ2-2 TRBV11-2
CASSQDFRSSDTEAFF TGTGCCAGCAGCCAAGATTTTAGGAGTTCCGACACTGAAGCTTTCTTT NA few TRBJ1-1 TRBV4-2
CASSPGTPGRVQHF TGTGCCAGCAGCCCTGGAACCCCCGGCAGGGTCCAGCATTTT NA NA TRBJ1-5 TRBV7-8
CASSGGQGINEQYF TGCGCCAGCAGCGGGGGACAGGGCATCAACGAGCAGTACTTC TRBD1 NA TRBJ2-7 TRBV5-1
CASSWDIYPPYEQYF TGTGCCAGCAGTTGGGACATCTACCCCCCATACGAGCAGTACTTC NA few TRBJ2-7 TRBV28
CSVGTSGQYEQFF TGCAGCGTCGGGACTAGCGGGCAATATGAGCAGTTCTTC TRBD2 few TRBJ2-1 TRBV29-1
CASSLDGTGGWDEQFF TGCGCCAGCAGCTTGGATGGGACAGGGGGCTGGGATGAGCAGTTCTTC TRBD1 few TRBJ2-1 TRBV5-1
CASSPWTGSPQHF TGTGCCAGCAGCCCGTGGACAGGATCGCCCCAGCATTTT TRBD1 NA TRBJ1-5 TRBV5-6
CASSPQSLRVDVGEQYF TGTGCCAGCAGCCCACAATCCCTCAGGGTTGATGTAGGTGAGCAGTACTTC NA NA TRBJ2-7 TRBV5-4
CASSPGTAYGYTF TGTGCCAGCAGCCCCGGGACAGCCTATGGCTACACCTTC TRBD1 NA TRBJ1-2 TRBV9
CASRKFQDSNQPQHF TGTGCCAGCAGAAAATTCCAGGATAGCAATCAGCCCCAGCATTTT NA few TRBJ1-5 TRBV6-5
CSVEPGQGAFDEQYF TGCAGCGTTGAACCAGGACAGGGGGCTTTCGACGAGCAGTACTTC TRBD1 many TRBJ2-7 TRBV29-1
CASSRQGAYYGYTF TGTGCCAGCAGTCGACAGGGGGCTTACTATGGCTACACCTTC TRBD1 NA TRBJ1-2 TRBV5-6
CAWDRGPVNTEAFF TGTGCCTGGGACAGGGGGCCTGTGAACACTGAAGCTTTCTTT TRBD1 NA TRBJ1-1 TRBV30
CASSADRNTEAFF TGTGCCAGCAGTGCGGACAGGAACACTGAAGCTTTCTTT NA few TRBJ1-1 TRBV6-4
CASSLVGGPNTGELFF TGTGCCAGCAGCTTAGTAGGGGGCCCGAACACCGGGGAGCTGTTTTTT TRBD1 NA TRBJ2-2 TRBV7-3
CASSLLSVGTDTQYF TGTGCCAGCAGCCTACTATCCGTTGGCACAGATACGCAGTATTTT NA many TRBJ2-3 TRBV14